The next 22 T cell receptor beta chains were all read from a single sample in a study of HIV-infected patients and healthy controls. Follow-up blood was drawn about 14 weeks, roughly three months, after antiretroviral therapy began. No cell fractionation was done, so the repertoire covers all unsorted peripheral blood T cells. Alpha and beta constant-region primers primed reverse transcription of about 470 ng RNA. Alpha and beta chain libraries were made separately by chain-specific third strand synthesis with multiplexing indices. Each CDR3 protein gets one entry after TCRdb re-called the 5' RACE reads with MiXCR. The sample includes about 14,000 distinct CDR3 sequences, about 12% seen only once; the top ten take around 40%. The input for sequencing was blood, taken during antiretroviral therapy. Receptors originate from an adult with HIV infection. The donor label of this sample is uncertain.

There are a few counts of this clonotype. CDR3 protein: CASSKTTGAGYTF. CDR3 nucleotide sequence: TGTGCCAGCAGTAAAACGACAGGGGCTGGCTACACCTTC. The chain carries TRBV6-5 and TRBJ1-2; the match to TRBD1 covers 8 bases. Trimming took 5 bases from V and 7 from J; bases not matched to a gene: 6. Looked up from germline, CDR1 is MNHEY and CDR2 is SVGAGI. The CDR3 covers 13 residues.

The gene calls are TRBV10-3 and TRBJ2-1; TRBD1 might be the D (6 bases). Deletions cut 2 bases from V and 7 bases from J, with 18 bases between. In germline, CDR1 is ENHRY, CDR2 SYGVKD. This CDR3 comprises 16 residues. CDR3 amino acids: CAISETGTKATNEQFF. The CDR3 DNA reads as TGTGCCATCAGTGAGACCGGGACAAAAGCTACAAATGAGCAGTTCTTC.

The rearrangement uses TRBV2 and TRBJ2-1, with 12 bases aligning to TRBD1. The germline gives CDR1 SNHLY, CDR2 FYNNEI. With V trimmed by 6 bases and J by 8 bases, 14 bases remained unmatched. The CDR3 totals 17 residues. CDR3 protein: CASRDPPGQGALYEQFF. The CDR3 DNA is TGTGCCAGCAGGGACCCCCCGGGACAGGGGGCCTTGTATGAGCAGTTCTTC.

There are many counts of this clonotype. The V call is TRBV5-1, the J call TRBJ2-5, with TRBD1 as a possible D gene (6 bases). CDR1 is SGHRS and CDR2 is YFSETQ in the germline V gene. CDR3 size: 14 residues. V was trimmed by 4 bases and J by 5 bases, leaving 15 bases between them. This CDR3 reads CASSPNSGVETQYF. DNA of the CDR3: TGCGCCAGCAGCCCCAACTCAGGGGTTGAGACCCAGTACTTC.

This clonotype was detected many times. This chain uses TRBV20-1 with TRBJ2-1, with D unclear. CDR1 is DFQATT and CDR2 is SNEGSKA in the germline V gene (reference sequence). With 1 base removed from V and 0 bases from J, the gap between germline ends came to 7 bases. The CDR3 totals 14 residues. CDR3 in amino acids: CSARGGSSYNEQFF. The DNA for the CDR3 is TGCAGTGCTAGAGGAGGAAGCTCCTACAATGAGCAGTTCTTC.

This clonotype was recorded many times. This chain joins TRBV19 and TRBJ1-4; tentative D call: TRBD1 (6 bases). V was clipped by 4 bases and J by 11 bases, with 20 bases between them. CDR1 and CDR2 from the germline V gene are LNHDA and SQIVND (reference sequence). This CDR3 region has 15 residues. The CDR3 DNA reads TGTGCCAGTAGTACAGGGACACCCTCCGGGTATAAACTGTTTTTT. Translated: CASSTGTPSGYKLFF.

This clonotype was observed at least ten times. The CDR3 is CASRYRGVKTQYF. CDR3 bases: TGTGCCAGCAGGTACAGGGGCGTTAAGACCCAGTACTTC. The rearrangement joins TRBV5-8 to TRBJ2-5, with 7 bases aligning to TRBD1. J was trimmed by 6 bases and V by 5 bases; bases with no gene match: 7. Germline V gene data show CDR1 as SGHTS and CDR2 as YDEGEE. CDR3 length: 13 amino acids.

This clonotype showed up many times. This chain uses TRBV12-3 or TRBV12-4 with TRBJ2-1, with 9 bases identical to TRBD1. This CDR3 spans 15 amino acids. V was clipped by 4 bases and J by 5 bases; unmatched bases: 6. The CDR3 spells CASSSTGTGHNEQFF. Here the CDR3 DNA reads TGTGCCAGCAGTTCCACCGGGACAGGGCACAATGAGCAGTTCTTC.

As to this clonotype: One base away lies a much larger clone, so this may be a sequencing read error. The rearrangement joins TRBV20-1 to TRBJ2-3; tentatively, D is TRBD1 or TRBD2 (6 bases each). This CDR3 spans 13 amino acids. Germline V gene sequence: CDR1 DFQATT, CDR2 SNEGSKA (reference sequence). This chain's CDR3 is CSARVEGVDTHYF. The CDR3 nucleotides are TGCAGTGCTAGAGTGGAGGGGGTCGATACGCATTATTTT.

This clonotype has at least ten counts. The chain carries TRBV13 and TRBJ2-7, with a weak D call TRBD1 (6 bases). In germline, CDR1 is PRHDT, CDR2 FYEKMQ (reference sequence). With 4 bases removed from V and 6 bases from J, the gap between germline ends came to 10 bases. The CDR3 length is 12 residues. The DNA of the CDR3 is TGTGCCAGCAGCTCACAGGGACCCGAGCAGTACTTC. As protein: CASSSQGPEQYF.

There are many counts of this clonotype. The rearrangement joins TRBV24-1 to TRBJ2-7, with D unclear. CDR3 size: 14 residues. Trimming took off 4 bases at V and 4 bases at J, with 13 bases between the two ends. Germline values: CDR1 KGHDR, CDR2 SFDVKD. This chain's CDR3 is CATSDFKAPYEQYF. The CDR3 nucleotides read TGTGCCACCAGTGACTTCAAGGCCCCGTACGAGCAGTACTTC.

In its sample, this clonotype was seen a few times. This chain links TRBV6-2 or TRBV6-3 with TRBJ2-7; D is uncertain. This CDR3 has 12 residues. Trimming removed 2 bases at V and 1 base at J, with 3 bases between. CDR1 is MNHEY and CDR2 is SVGEGT in the germline V gene. The CDR3 DNA sequence: TGTGCCAGCAGTTACCCTTCCTACGAGCAGTACTTC. Translation: CASSYPSYEQYF.

The chain combines TRBV7-9 with TRBJ2-3; D is uncertain. Germline assignment: CDR1 SEHNR and CDR2 FQNEAQ (reference sequence). V was shortened by 5 bases and J by 0 bases, with 21 bases between the two germline ends. CDR3 length: 18 amino acids. The CDR3 protein is CASSPLLVLATSTDTQYF. The CDR3 nucleotides are TGTGCCAGCAGCCCCCTTCTGGTTCTTGCTACTAGCACAGATACGCAGTATTTT.

This clonotype rates as medium-sized. The rearrangement links TRBV2 to TRBJ2-3; 16 nucleotides align to TRBD2. V dropped 10 bases and J dropped 4; count of bases not matched to a gene: 20. The CDR3 is 20 residues long. Per the germline V gene, CDR1 is SNHLY and CDR2 is FYNNEI. The CDR3 DNA sequence: TGTGCCATTAGCCGGGGGACTAGCGGGGGGGTCCCCTTTTTGCCAGATACGCAGTATTTT. Amino acids: CAISRGTSGGVPFLPDTQYF.

Turning to this clonotype: At one of its ends the junction is not consistent with the germline gene, which may arise from a read error. The chain carries TRBV7-6 and TRBJ1-1; D perhaps matches TRBD1 (6 bases). The CDR3 consists of 12 residues. Germline-derived CDR1 and CDR2 are SGHVS and FNYEAQ. In DNA form, the CDR3 reads TGTGCCAGCATCTTACCGGACAGAGAAGCTTTCTTT. Residues: CASILPDREAFF.

The J gene is TRBJ2-7, the V gene TRBV7-9; no clear D. This CDR3 is built from 13 residues. V gave up 5 bases and J gave up 3 bases, with 11 bases separating them. Germline CDR1 reads SEHNR; CDR2 reads FQNEAQ (reference sequence). CDR3 in DNA: TGTGCCAGCAGCCCGACGGGCTACTACGAGCAGTACTTC. It encodes CASSPTGYYEQYF.

This clonotype was recorded at least ten times. The chain is built from TRBV7-9 and TRBJ1-6; D not certain. The CDR3 runs to 14 residues. V was trimmed by 1 base and J by 5 bases, leaving 6 bases between them. The germline gives CDR1 SEHNR, CDR2 FQNEAQ (reference sequence). DNA for the CDR3: TGTGCCAGCAGCTTAGAAGGTGATAATTCACCCCTCCACTTT. Its protein product is CASSLEGDNSPLHF.

This clonotype was counted at least ten times. This chain uses TRBV6-6 with TRBJ2-5; D is unclear. The CDR3 spans 14 residues. Between the trimmed V and J ends, which lost 0 bases and 1 base, there was a span of 6 bases. The germline CDR1 and CDR2 sequences are MNHNY and SVGAGI (reference sequence). The CDR3 DNA sequence: TGTGCCAGCAGTTACTCGAGCAGCCAAGAGACCCAGTACTTC. Residues: CASSYSSSQETQYF.

CDR3 bases: TGTGCCAGCCAAGGAGGTTCGAAAGAGACCCAGTACTTC. It translates to CASQGGSKETQYF. J is TRBJ2-5 and V is TRBV6-5, with a tentative D call TRBD2 (5 bases). This CDR3 comprises 13 residues. Between the trimmed V and J ends, which lost 8 bases and 3 bases, there was a span of 13 bases. Germline-derived CDR1 and CDR2 are MNHEY and SVGAGI.

V and J are TRBV19 and TRBJ1-2, with D uncertain. With 3 bases removed from V and 2 bases from J, the gap between germline ends came to 13 bases. CDR1 is LNHDA, CDR2 SQIVND, per germline (reference sequence). This CDR3 has 15 amino acids. The CDR3 is CASSILRSSNYGYTF. In DNA, the CDR3 is TGTGCCAGTAGTATCCTACGGAGCTCCAACTATGGCTACACCTTC.

CDR3 coding DNA: TGTGCCAGCAGCTCACGTTCGACCGGGGTCTACACCTTC. Residues: CASSSRSTGVYTF. The genes are TRBV11-2 and TRBJ1-2, with D unclear. The germline CDR1 and CDR2 sequences are SGHAT and FQNNGV. Deletions cut 4 bases from V and 10 bases from J, with 16 bases between. The length of the CDR3 is 13 residues. Combining the CDR3 with reference TRBV11-2 and TRBJ1-2 gives the whole variable domain EAGVAQSPRYKIIEKRQSVAFWCNPISGHATLYWYQQILGQGPKLLIQFQNNGVVDDSQLPKDRFSAERLKGVDSTLKIQPAKLEDSAVYLCASSSRSTGVYTFGSGTRLTVV.

This clonotype was seen at least ten times. This chain uses TRBV28 with TRBJ2-7; 9 bases match TRBD1. Germline trimming cut 3 bases from V and 7 bases from J; bases unmatched to any gene: 7. The CDR3 spans 14 residues. Germline CDR1 reads MDHEN; CDR2 reads SYDVKM. CDR3 sequence: CASSLTGGRGEQYF. The CDR3 coding sequence is TGTGCCAGCAGTTTGACAGGGGGAAGAGGAGAGCAGTACTTC.